The 22 T cell receptor beta chains presented below share a single source sample, sequenced in a study of HIV-infected children after antiretroviral therapy interruption. The TCR library was built from RNA with a 3' RACE protocol and unique molecular identifiers. TCRdb ran MiXCR on the 3' RACE reads and lists one entry per CDR3 protein. The table shows 90,000 or so distinct CDR3 sequences, with approximately 6.9% occurring only once. Described treatment: PENTA 11 planned treatment interruption arm or continuous ART arm. Sequenced here: CD45RA+ CD4+ T cells from PBMCs, pooled from several time points, sampled from a donor given antiretroviral therapy, either interrupted or continuous. Subset defined: naive CD4+ CD45RA+ CD45RO- T cells. The receptors were sampled from a pool of human donors with HIV.

This clonotype appeared a few times. An end of the junction differs from the germline gene, which may be a read error. J is TRBJ1-4 and V is TRBV15, with D possibly being TRBD1 (5 bases). Germline CDR1 reads LNHNV; CDR2 reads YYDKDF (reference sequence). CDR3 length: 16 amino acids. CDR3 bases: TGTGCTAGCAGTAGAGATCGCAGGGAGGCCAACGAAAGATTATTTTTC. Its translation: CASSRDRREANERLFF.

This clonotype was recorded at least ten times. The chain carries TRBV12-3 or TRBV12-4 and TRBJ1-2, with D possibly matching TRBD1 (5 bases). There are 13 residues in the CDR3. The V gene lost 8 bases and the J gene lost 2 bases, with 12 bases spanning the gap. This CDR3 is CASGGALNYGYTF. CDR3 DNA: TGTGCCAGCGGGGGTGCCCTCAACTATGGCTACACCTTC.

This clonotype occurred a few times. This rearrangement joins TRBV10-3 to TRBJ2-7, with D perhaps TRBD1 (5 bases). Between the trimmed V and J ends, which lost 7 bases and 3 bases, there was a span of 13 bases. The CDR3 is 13 residues long. Germline CDR1 ENHRY, CDR2 SYGVKD. The CDR3 loop is CAIKGLEDYEQYF. CDR3 in DNA: TGTGCCATCAAGGGGCTCGAGGACTACGAGCAGTACTTC.

This clonotype came up many times. The V call is TRBV2, the J call TRBJ1-2; D not certain. The length of the CDR3 is 12 residues. Trimming took 3 bases from V and 7 from J, leaving 9 bases between them. Germline assignment: CDR1 SNHLY and CDR2 FYNNEI. The CDR3 coding sequence is TGTGCCAGCAGTGACATCCGGTCTGGCTACACCTTC. Protein: CASSDIRSGYTF.

Ten or more counts support this clonotype. The genes are TRBV11-3 and TRBJ2-1; D unresolved. CDR3 length: 13 amino acids. Germline CDR1 reads SGHNT; CDR2 reads YENEEA. V was pared by 0 bases and J by 6 bases, with 6 bases between. The DNA of the CDR3 is TGTGCCAGCAGCTTAGATAGAGCCAATGAGCAGTTCTTC. Translation gives CASSLDRANEQFF.

The chain is built from TRBV3-1 and TRBJ2-1; the D gene could be TRBD1 or TRBD2 (5 bases each). The CDR3 has 15 amino acids. Trimming shortened V by 3 bases and J by 4 bases, and 13 bases separated the two germline ends. Germline values: CDR1 LGHDT, CDR2 YNNKEL (reference sequence). This CDR3 is CASSQMGTYYNEQFF. CDR3 nucleotide sequence: TGTGCCAGCAGCCAGATGGGGACGTATTACAATGAGCAGTTCTTC.

The gene calls are TRBV5-1 and TRBJ2-3; 10 bases fit TRBD2. The ends lost 0 bases at V and 4 bases at J; junction bases unmatched: 11. CDR1 and CDR2 from the germline V gene are SGHRS and YFSETQ. The CDR3 consists of 18 residues. The CDR3 region is CASSLDPSGGMGADTQYF. The CDR3 DNA follows: TGCGCCAGCAGCTTGGACCCTAGCGGGGGTATGGGCGCAGATACGCAGTATTTT.

This clonotype was seen at least ten times. The chain is built from TRBV9 and TRBJ2-7; D may be TRBD1 (5 bases). The length of the CDR3 is 14 residues. Germline loops: CDR1 SGDLS, CDR2 YYNGEE. Trimming left V 4 bases short and J 0 bases short, with 11 bases between. CDR3: CASSQQASSYEQYF. CDR3 sequence (DNA): TGTGCCAGCAGCCAACAGGCCTCCTCCTACGAGCAGTACTTC. Full variable domain (missing parts from reference TRBV9 and TRBJ2-7): DSGVTQTPKHLITATGQRVTLRCSPRSGDLSVYWYQQSLDQGLQFLIQYYNGEERAKGNILERFSAQQFPDLHSELNLSSLELGDSALYFCASSQQASSYEQYFGPGTRLTVT.

This clonotype was counted at least ten times. The genes are TRBV3-1 and TRBJ1-5; no firm D call. The germline V gene has CDR1 LGHDT and CDR2 YNNKEL (reference sequence). V dropped 1 base and J dropped 4 bases, with 11 bases sitting between them. The CDR3 has 15 residues. The CDR3 sequence: CASSQGWGGNQPQHF. The CDR3 nucleotides are TGTGCCAGCAGCCAAGGATGGGGAGGGAATCAGCCCCAGCATTTT.

This clonotype appeared many times. V usage is TRBV12-3 or TRBV12-4 and J usage is TRBJ1-2, with 10 bases fitting TRBD1. The V gene end was trimmed by 5 bases and the J gene end by 5 bases; junction bases not matched to a gene: 5. CDR3 length: 14 amino acids. The CDR3: CASSAGQGVYGYTF. The CDR3 DNA sequence: TGTGCCAGCAGTGCCGGACAGGGGGTATATGGCTACACCTTC.

In its sample, this clonotype was seen many times. The rearrangement links TRBV5-1 to TRBJ2-5, with D uncertain. The CDR3 is made up of 13 amino acids. V was trimmed by 3 bases and J by 3 bases, leaving 9 bases between them. Germline V lookup: CDR1 SGHRS, CDR2 YFSETQ. CDR3 sequence (DNA): TGCGCCAGCAGCTCAGGACGAGAAGAGACCCAGTACTTC. Translation gives CASSSGREETQYF.

This clonotype was detected ten times or more. The CDR3 here is CASSFRRQVANTGELFF. CDR3 DNA: TGTGCCAGCAGTTTTAGGCGACAGGTCGCGAACACCGGGGAGCTGTTTTTT. The V gene is TRBV12-3 or TRBV12-4, the J gene TRBJ2-2; a weak D match, TRBD1 (6 bases). V lost 3 bases and J lost 0, with 14 bases in between. This CDR3 is built from 17 residues.

In its sample, this clonotype was seen a few times. The rearrangement joins TRBV5-6 to TRBJ1-5; D is perhaps TRBD1 (5 bases). The CDR3 sequence is 15 residues long. V lost 1 base and J 6 bases, leaving 14 bases between the germline ends. Germline V gene sequence: CDR1 SGHDT, CDR2 YYEEEE. In nucleotides, the CDR3 is TGTGCCAGCAGCTTGTCTTCCCCGGGGCCTCAGCCCCAGCATTTT. This codes for CASSLSSPGPQPQHF.

This clonotype occurred many times. The chain joins TRBV7-8 to TRBJ2-1; 10 positions agree with TRBD2. V shed 5 bases and J 6 bases; nucleotides not matched to a gene: 10. In germline, CDR1 is SGHVS, CDR2 FQNEAQ. CDR3 length: 16 residues. CDR3 nucleotide sequence: TGTGCCAGCAGCCGCAGCGGGGGGGCTTCACCCAATGAGCAGTTCTTC. Its protein is CASSRSGGASPNEQFF.

This clonotype came up many times. This chain links TRBV20-1 with TRBJ1-2; 9 nucleotides agree with TRBD1. This CDR3 is 15 amino acids long. Germline CDR1 reads DFQATT; CDR2 reads SNEGSKA (reference sequence). Trimming took 6 bases from V and 6 from J; bases not matched to a gene: 14. CDR3 residues: CSATTQLTGGDGYTF. DNA of the CDR3: TGCAGTGCCACCACCCAATTGACAGGGGGGGATGGCTACACCTTC.

The table lists this clonotype with a few counts. The V and J genes are TRBV12-3 or TRBV12-4 and TRBJ2-2, with TRBD1 matching 11 bases. The CDR3 loop spans 16 amino acids. The J segment lost 6 bases and the V segment lost 4 bases, leaving 7 bases of the junction unmatched. The CDR3 protein is CASSSPPGQGAGELFF. In nucleotides, the CDR3 is TGTGCCAGCAGTTCCCCCCCGGGACAGGGGGCCGGGGAGCTGTTTTTT.

This clonotype was counted many times. V gene TRBV6-1 combines with J gene TRBJ2-7, with D hard to call. Germline CDR1 reads MNHNS; CDR2 reads SASEGT. Trimming removed 4 bases at V and 4 bases at J, with 8 bases between. The CDR3 covers 12 residues. The chain's CDR3 is CASSVVDYEQYF. The CDR3 DNA is TGTGCCAGCAGTGTAGTCGATTACGAGCAGTACTTC.

V usage is TRBV7-6 and J usage is TRBJ2-2, with TRBD2 as a possible D gene (5 bases). Trimming took 9 bases from V and 2 from J, leaving 10 bases between them. This CDR3 has 13 amino acids. The germline CDR1 and CDR2 sequences are SGHVS and FNYEAQ. CDR3 DNA: TGTGCCAGGATGCGGGTCAACACCGGGGAGCTGTTTTTT. This gives the protein CARMRVNTGELFF. Using reference TRBV7-6 and TRBJ2-2 for the parts outside the CDR3, the full variable domain is GAGVSQSPRYKVTKRGQDVALRCDPISGHVSLYWYRQALGQGPEFLTYFNYEAQQDKSGLPNDRFSAERPEGSISTLTIQRTEQRDSAMYRCARMRVNTGELFFGEGSRLTVL.

This clonotype was seen many times. CDR3 amino acids: CASSLDRMNTGELFF. Here the CDR3 DNA reads TGCGCCAGCAGCTTAGACCGGATGAACACCGGGGAGCTGTTTTTT. The chain employs TRBV10-1 and TRBJ2-2; no clear D gene. Trimming took off 6 bases at V and 1 base at J, with 12 bases between the two ends. The CDR3 sequence is 15 residues long. Germline assignment: CDR1 WNHNN and CDR2 SYGVQD (reference sequence).

This clonotype was counted between two and nine times. The chain combines TRBV27 with TRBJ2-1; 9 bases align to TRBD1. This CDR3 comprises 18 residues. Trimming cost V 3 bases and J 7 bases; bases outside gene matches: 16. The germline V gene encodes CDR1 MNHEY and CDR2 SMNVEV (reference sequence). The DNA for the CDR3 is TGTGCCAGCAGTTTTACCATAACCCGACAGGGGGTATTGAATGAGCAGTTCTTC. It yields the protein CASSFTITRQGVLNEQFF.

There are many counts of this clonotype. The V gene is TRBV4-1, the J gene TRBJ2-7; weak D call: TRBD1 (7 bases). V shed 0 bases and J shed 2 bases, with 23 bases lying between them. The CDR3 is made up of 19 amino acids. CDR1 MGHRA and CDR2 YSYEKL come from the germline V gene. The CDR3 loop is CASSQEWGQRAGPPYEQYF. CDR3 DNA sequence: TGCGCCAGCAGCCAAGAATGGGGACAGCGAGCGGGCCCCCCCTACGAGCAGTACTTC.

In its sample, this clonotype was seen many times. The chain has TRBV11-3 and TRBJ2-1; the match to TRBD2 covers 10 bases. V was clipped by 1 base and J by 2 bases; unmatched bases: 5. Per the germline V gene, CDR1 is SGHNT and CDR2 is YENEEA. The CDR3 sequence is 17 residues long. CDR3 sequence reads: CASSLALAGATYNEQFF. CDR3 DNA sequence: TGTGCCAGCAGCTTAGCTCTAGCGGGAGCTACCTACAATGAGCAGTTCTTC. The whole variable domain, filled in from reference TRBV11-3 and TRBJ2-1, reads EAGVVQSPRYKIIEKKQPVAFWCNPISGHNTLYWYLQNLGQGPELLIRYENEEAVDDSQLPKDRFSAERLKGVDSTLKIQPAELGDSAVYLCASSLALAGATYNEQFFGPGTRLTVL.